This T cell receptor beta chain derives from a study of spatial heterogeneity in lung cancer. Study-wide context: A total of approximately 70 untreated early-stage non-small cell lung cancer patients served as donors. About 26 months after resection was the median timing of the follow-up PBMC samples, which were sequenced when available. Consistently, beta-chain sequences turned up in larger numbers than alpha-chain sequences did.

The CDR3 spans 15 residues. The germline V gene has CDR1 GTSNPN and CDR2 SVGIG (reference sequence). Trimming removed 0 bases from V and 1 base from J, with 9 bases in between. Described time point: blood at routine non-recurrence follow-up after resection. Without sorting, whole RNA was sequenced from tumor, nontumor lung or frozen PBMC. TCRdb reanalysed the 5' RACE reads using MiXCR and keeps one entry per CDR3 protein. The table includes some 120,000 distinct CDR3 sequences, 12% detected once. This clonotype was sampled from a male donor with early-stage non-small cell lung cancer. The chain has TRBV30 and TRBJ2-2; D unresolved. The specimen was PBMCs, collected at follow-up. The CDR3 reads CAWSVRRGNTGELFF. The CDR3 coding sequence is TGTGCCTGGAGTGTACGGAGAGGGAACACCGGGGAGCTGTTTTTT.